This passage covers 28 T cell receptor beta chains from one sample sequenced in a study of control samples from healthy donors and cancer patients. The data were produced by immunoSEQ multiplex PCR, yet TCRdb's version contains in-frame clones alone and is incomplete. The top ten hold 2.5% to 3% of the sample, which has around 70,000 clones, 94% seen once. Sequenced sample: blood. Source of these receptors: a woman aged 25 to 39 in good health.

The chain joins TRBV14 to TRBJ1-3; D remains ambiguous. V lost 7 bases and J lost 2, with 12 bases in between. Germline V gene sequence: CDR1 SGHDN, CDR2 FVKESK. This CDR3 is 14 amino acids long. The CDR3 DNA reads TGTGCCAGCACGTCGAACAGTGCTGGAAACACCATATATTTT. Translation: CASTSNSAGNTIYF.

The chain links TRBV11-3 to TRBJ2-3; TRBD1 agrees at 12 bases. Per germline, CDR1 SGHNT and CDR2 YENEEA. The length of the CDR3 is 16 residues. The junction had 5 bases not matched to a gene; V was cut back by 2 bases and J by 5 bases. CDR3 nucleotide sequence: TGTGCCAGCAGCTTACAGGGACAGGGGGCTATAGATACGCAGTATTTT. Amino acid sequence: CASSLQGQGAIDTQYF. Supplemented by reference TRBV11-3 and TRBJ2-3, the full variable domain reads EAGVVQSPRYKIIEKKQPVAFWCNPISGHNTLYWYLQNLGQGPELLIRYENEEAVDDSQLPKDRFSAERLKGVDSTLKIQPAELGDSAVYLCASSLQGQGAIDTQYFGPGTRLTVL.

The chain employs TRBV4-2 and TRBJ2-2; no firm D call. The CDR3 consists of 13 residues. Deletions cut 6 bases from V and 0 bases from J, with 5 bases between. The germline CDR1 and CDR2 sequences are LGHNA and YNFKEQ. The CDR3 bases are TGTGCCAGCAGGACCGCGAACACCGGGGAGCTGTTTTTT. As protein: CASRTANTGELFF.

About this clone: Other DNA sequences in the sample encode the same CDR3. The V call is TRBV30, the J call TRBJ1-2, with a weak D call TRBD1 (5 bases). The CDR3 contains 14 residues. Germline V gene sequence: CDR1 GTSNPN, CDR2 SVGIG (reference sequence). The V and J ends lost 0 bases and 7 bases respectively, with 15 bases between them. This CDR3 reads CAWSVEGRGGGYTF. The CDR3 nucleotides read TGTGCCTGGAGTGTAGAGGGGCGGGGCGGTGGCTACACCTTC.

This chain uses TRBV25-1 with TRBJ1-1; the match to TRBD1 covers 9 bases. The CDR3 is 16 amino acids. V was clipped by 3 bases and J by 1 base; unmatched bases: 6. Germline V gene data show CDR1 as MGHDK and CDR2 as SYGVNS. CDR3 region: CASSDRGQGPNTEAFF. CDR3 bases: TGTGCCAGCAGTGATAGGGGACAGGGTCCGAACACTGAAGCTTTCTTT.

The CDR3 DNA reads as TGTGCCAGCAGTTTGGAGCCATGGGGGGAGCAGTACGTC. Protein: CASSLEPWGEQYV. V usage is TRBV12-3 or TRBV12-4 and J usage is TRBJ2-7; D may correspond to TRBD1 or TRBD2 (5 bases each). This CDR3 has 13 amino acids. V was trimmed by 3 bases and J by 7 bases, leaving 13 bases between them.

This chain joins TRBV19 and TRBJ1-1; TRBD1 matches 7 bases. V lost 6 bases to trimming and J lost 4 bases; unmatched junction nucleotides: 5. Germline values: CDR1 LNHDA, CDR2 SQIVND (reference sequence). The CDR3 sequence is 13 residues long. The chain's CDR3 is CASSQTGVTEAFF. Here the CDR3 DNA reads TGTGCCAGTAGCCAAACAGGGGTCACTGAAGCTTTCTTT. Full variable domain (missing parts from reference TRBV19 and TRBJ1-1): DGGITQSPKYLFRKEGQNVTLSCEQNLNHDAMYWYRQDPGQGLRLIYYSQIVNDFQKGDIAEGYSVSREKKESFPLTVTSAQKNPTAFYLCASSQTGVTEAFFGQGTRLTVV.

The chain uses TRBV18 and TRBJ1-4, with D tentatively TRBD1 (6 bases). The germline V gene has CDR1 KGHSH and CDR2 LQKENI. The CDR3 extends over 15 amino acids. Trimming took off 3 bases at V and 5 bases at J, with 13 bases between the two ends. The CDR3 DNA reads TGTGCCAGCTCACCCGGAAATAGGGGGAATGAAAAACTGTTTTTT. Translation: CASSPGNRGNEKLFF.

The chain has TRBV30 and TRBJ1-2; D is undetermined. The CDR3 runs to 14 residues. Germline V gene data show CDR1 as GTSNPN and CDR2 as SVGIG (reference sequence). V gave up 0 bases and J gave up 2 bases, with 10 bases separating them. CDR3 nucleotide sequence: TGTGCCTGGAGTGTGGGCAGAAAGAACTATGGCTACACCTTC. Its protein product is CAWSVGRKNYGYTF. The variable domain in full, completed from reference TRBV30 and TRBJ1-2, reads SQTIHQWPATLVQPVGSPLSLECTVEGTSNPNLYWYRQAAGRGLQLLFYSVGIGQISSEVPQNLSASRPQDRQFILSSKKLLLSDSGFYLCAWSVGRKNYGYTFGSGTRLTVV.

For this clone: The sample carries other DNA sequences with the same CDR3. The genes are TRBV5-1 and TRBJ2-5, with 8 bases lining up with TRBD2. The CDR3 spans 16 residues. Germline CDR1 is SGHRS and CDR2 is YFSETQ. Trimming took 0 bases from V and 5 from J; bases not matched to a gene: 9. The DNA for the CDR3 is TGCGCCAGCAGCTTGGGGGGCGGGGGGCCTGAGGAGACCCAGTACTTC. Its protein is CASSLGGGGPEETQYF.

The chain recombines TRBV15 with TRBJ1-1; 7 bases are shared with TRBD1. The CDR3 sequence is 14 residues long. Trimming took 1 base from V and 8 from J; bases not matched to a gene: 7. CDR1 and CDR2 (germline): LNHNV, YYDKDF (reference sequence). The CDR3 DNA follows: TGTGCCACCAGCAGAGCCGGGACAGCATCAGAAGCTTTCTTT. It codes for CATSRAGTASEAFF.

The V call is TRBV13, the J call TRBJ1-3; 8 bases are shared with TRBD1. V trimming: 4 bases; J trimming: 2 bases; junction bases outside the gene matches: 1. This CDR3 spans 14 amino acids. Germline V gene sequence: CDR1 PRHDT, CDR2 FYEKMQ (reference sequence). The CDR3 loop reads CASSWTGTGNTIYF. DNA of the CDR3: TGTGCCAGCAGCTGGACAGGGACTGGAAACACCATATATTTT. Full variable domain (outside the CDR3, taken from reference TRBV13 and TRBJ1-3): AAGVIQSPRHLIKEKRETATLKCYPIPRHDTVYWYQQGPGQDPQFLISFYEKMQSDKGSIPDRFSAQQFSDYHSELNMSSLELGDSALYFCASSWTGTGNTIYFGEGSWLTVV.

The chain uses TRBV7-3 and TRBJ1-3; D not resolved. In germline, CDR1 is SGHTA, CDR2 FQGTGA. V was cut by 8 bases and J by 2 bases, with 13 bases left in between. The CDR3 sequence is 14 residues long. The CDR3 reads CASPLTKTGNTIYF. CDR3 in DNA: TGTGCCAGCCCCCTCACGAAAACTGGAAACACCATATATTTT.

In this sample, this clone turned up once. The chain combines TRBV7-2 with TRBJ1-2; 9 bases agree with TRBD1. CDR1 is SGHTA, CDR2 FQGNSA, per germline. The CDR3 has 15 residues. V lost 5 bases to trimming and J lost 1 base; unmatched junction nucleotides: 5. DNA of the CDR3: TGTGCCAGCAGCAAACAGGGGGCTGTTAACTATGGCTACACCTTC. It encodes CASSKQGAVNYGYTF.

This clone was observed a single time. The V gene is TRBV5-1, the J gene TRBJ2-2; the D gene is possibly TRBD1 (6 bases). From germline, CDR1 is SGHRS and CDR2 YFSETQ. The CDR3 is made up of 14 amino acids. With 0 bases removed from V and 5 bases from J, the gap between germline ends came to 8 bases. The CDR3 spells CASSLGQVTGELFF. The CDR3 DNA is TGCGCCAGCAGCTTGGGACAGGTAACCGGGGAGCTGTTTTTT.

This chain uses TRBV2 with TRBJ2-7, with no clear D. CDR1 and CDR2 (germline): SNHLY, FYNNEI. The CDR3 loop spans 11 amino acids. V lost 6 bases, J lost 3 bases, and 6 bases lay in between. CDR3 nucleotide sequence: TGTGCCAGCAGCCCTATCTACGAGCAGTACGTC. This codes for CASSPIYEQYV.

The chain couples TRBV7-9 to TRBJ1-2; D unclear. Germline CDR1 reads SEHNR; CDR2 reads FQNEAQ (reference sequence). V was pared by 2 bases and J by 0 bases, with 10 bases between. The CDR3 is 15 amino acids. The CDR3 nucleotides read TGTGCCAGCAGCTTAAACGGGGAGACTAACTATGGCTACACCTTC. The encoded protein is CASSLNGETNYGYTF.

The chain is built from TRBV15 and TRBJ2-5, with no clear D. Germline V gene sequence: CDR1 LNHNV, CDR2 YYDKDF (reference sequence). V shed 3 bases and J shed 5 bases, with 10 bases lying between them. CDR3 length equals 13 residues. CDR3: CATSSRRRETQYF. In DNA, the CDR3 is TGTGCCACCAGCAGCAGAAGGCGGGAGACCCAGTACTTC.

CDR3 protein: CASSLEYLDTQYF. CDR3 sequence (DNA): TGTGCCAGCAGCTTAGAATATCTGGATACGCAGTATTTT. The genes are TRBV7-6 and TRBJ2-3, with no clear D. Per germline, CDR1 SGHVS and CDR2 FNYEAQ. This CDR3 has 13 amino acids. Trimming took off 1 base at V and 6 bases at J, with 8 bases between the two ends.

This chain links TRBV4-1 with TRBJ1-1, with 7 positions matching TRBD1. Germline CDR1 and CDR2: MGHRA and YSYEKL. V gave up 6 bases and J gave up 0 bases; unmatched junction bases: 7. There are 15 residues in the CDR3. CDR3 coding DNA: TGCGCCAGCAGTACAGGGGCTGCGCTGAACACTGAAGCTTTCTTT. This codes for CASSTGAALNTEAFF.

The V call is TRBV5-1, the J call TRBJ2-2, with D uncertain. Germline assignment: CDR1 SGHRS and CDR2 YFSETQ. V dropped 2 bases and J dropped 3 bases, with 8 bases sitting between them. The CDR3 spans 14 residues. This chain's CDR3 is CASSFQDHTGELFF. Written as DNA, the CDR3 is TGCGCCAGCAGCTTCCAGGACCACACCGGGGAGCTGTTTTTT.

The chain has TRBV5-6 and TRBJ1-3; the D is unclear. The V and J ends lost 4 bases and 2 bases respectively, with 13 bases between them. Germline V gene sequence: CDR1 SGHDT, CDR2 YYEEEE. The CDR3 length is 15 residues. The chain's CDR3 is CASSAAASTGNTIYF. CDR3 nucleotides: TGTGCCAGCAGCGCTGCCGCCTCGACTGGAAACACCATATATTTT.

The chain combines TRBV28 with TRBJ1-1, with a tentative D call TRBD1 (5 bases). Trimming cost V 6 bases and J 0 bases, with 11 bases left between them. The germline V gene has CDR1 MDHEN and CDR2 SYDVKM. CDR3 length equals 14 residues. The CDR3, as DNA: TGTGCCAGCAGCTCAGGGTCCATGAACACTGAAGCTTTCTTT. Protein: CASSSGSMNTEAFF.

The chain couples TRBV12-5 to TRBJ1-1, with TRBD1 identical over 12 bases. CDR1 is LGHNT and CDR2 is FRNRAP in the germline V gene. V gave up 5 bases and J gave up 4 bases; unmatched junction bases: 14. This CDR3 spans 18 amino acids. CDR3 sequence (DNA): TGTGCTAGTGGTGCTCAAGGGACAGGGGGCTACCGAGCCACTGAAGCTTTCTTT. Its translation: CASGAQGTGGYRATEAFF. The complete variable domain, with remaining parts taken from reference TRBV12-5 and TRBJ1-1, reads DARVTQTPRHKVTEMGQEVTMRCQPILGHNTVFWYRQTMMQGLELLAYFRNRAPLDDSGMPKDRFSAEMPDATLATLKIQPSEPRDSAVYFCASGAQGTGGYRATEAFFGQGTRLTVV.

The V and J genes are TRBV5-1 and TRBJ1-1, with D possibly being TRBD1 (5 bases). Germline values: CDR1 SGHRS, CDR2 YFSETQ. The CDR3 contains 14 residues. The V end lost 4 bases, the J end lost 2 bases, and 12 bases lay between the germline ends. The CDR3 DNA is TGCGCCAGCAGCAGCGGCGACAGCAACACTGAAGCTTTCTTT. It translates to CASSSGDSNTEAFF.

The chain is built from TRBV28 and TRBJ2-7, with D hard to call. The germline gives CDR1 MDHEN, CDR2 SYDVKM. The CDR3 runs 11 residues. V was pared by 2 bases and J by 4 bases, with 3 bases between. The CDR3 here is CASSLRYEQYF. The CDR3 nucleotides are TGTGCCAGCAGTTTAAGGTACGAGCAGTACTTC.

There are a few counts of this clone. The chain links TRBV23-1 to TRBJ1-5, with TRBD1 matching over 10 bases. TRBV23-1 is flagged as an ORF with uncertain function. The V segment lost 3 bases and the J segment 6 bases; nucleotides outside the gene matches: 2. This CDR3 has 14 residues. The CDR3 nucleotides read TGCGCCAGCAGTCATGGACAGGGGGTTCAGCCCCAGCATTTT. Protein product: CASSHGQGVQPQHF.

This clone has just one count. The V and J genes are TRBV27 and TRBJ2-5; TRBD2 might be the D (6 bases). The CDR3 has 13 residues. Germline CDR1 and CDR2: MNHEY and SMNVEV (reference sequence). V was cut by 2 bases and J by 5 bases, with 9 bases left in between. The DNA of the CDR3 is TGTGCCAGCAGTTTAACGGGGGTGGAGACCCAGTACTTC. This codes for CASSLTGVETQYF.